This T cell receptor beta chain was sequenced during a study of molecular identifiers for immune sequencing clone quantification. The V gene's germline CDR1 is LGHDT and CDR2 YNNKEL (reference sequence). Trimming pared 2 bases from V and 4 bases from J, leaving 11 bases between. CDR3 length equals 14 residues. TCRdb fed the PCR reads into MiXCR, producing one record per CDR3 protein. The repertoire has a few hundred thousand distinct CDR3 sequences, about 23% of them found once; the top ten carry around 0.7%. Sequencing was carried out using naive CD8+ T cells from blood, with Jurkat cell RNA spiked in. Described subset: FACS-sorted CD8+CD4-CCR7+CD45RA+ naive T cells. The chain carries TRBV3-1 and TRBJ1-2; D is unclear. The sequence was obtained from a human donor in good health. Some libraries in this study had Jurkat cell RNA spiked in. The chain's CDR3 is CASSQTDGGYGYTF. CDR3 bases: TGTGCCAGCAGCCAAACTGACGGAGGCTATGGCTACACCTTC.